Following are 2 T cell receptor beta chains from one sample sequenced in a study of cytomegalovirus exposure and HLA in healthy donors (TCRdb year 2017). The library was obtained by the immunoSEQ multiplex PCR assay. The multiplex PCR relied on a mix of 60 forward primers for TCR Vbeta segments and 13 reverse primers for TCR Jbeta segments. Held by TCRdb, this immuneACCESS table contains in-frame sequences only and omits some clones. Under half of the omission traces to an unresolved V gene where checked; the cause of the rest is unknown. The sample yields 150,000 to 200,000 clones; around 80% were counted once. The ten most abundant clones make up 2% to 2.5% of the sample. The sequenced sample consisted of PBMCs. Receptors were obtained from a woman aged 45-65 years in good health and CMV-seronegative.

As for this clone: One junction end disagrees with the germline gene, perhaps due to a read error. This chain connects TRBV7-9 to TRBJ2-2; D is perhaps TRBD2 (5 bases). CDR3 length equals 14 residues. CDR1 and CDR2 from the germline V gene are SEHNR and FQNEAQ (reference sequence). The CDR3: CSSMSVSGTWELFF. The DNA of the CDR3 is TGTTCCAGCATGAGCGTGAGCGGTACCTGGGAGCTGTTTTTT.

This clone was seen more than once but under ten times. Other DNA variants within this sample encode the same CDR3. The CDR3 nucleotides read TGTGCCAGCAGCTTAGTACAGGGAGGCACAGATACGCAGTATTTT. As protein: CASSLVQGGTDTQYF. The chain links TRBV11-1 to TRBJ2-3; maybe TRBD1 (6 bases). CDR1 is SGHAT, CDR2 FQDESV, per germline (reference sequence). This CDR3 has 15 amino acids. The V end lost 1 base, the J end lost 1 base, and 9 bases lay between the germline ends.